Listed below are T cell receptor beta chains from one sample, sequenced in a study of T cells in Graves' hyperthyroidism and ophthalmopathy. TCRdb recomputed calls from the multiplex PCR reads with MiXCR, one row per CDR3 protein. This table has a few hundred thousand distinct CDR3 sequences, approximately 23% appearing once. Input material: blood. The receptors here all came from a woman aged 70-85 years with Graves' ophthalmopathy. CDR3s include the opening cysteine and the closing phenylalanine or tryptophan. Fields, in order: clone size, D gene, J gene, V gene, CDR3 protein, CDR3 DNA. A D gene is named only where the DNA matches it firmly. Clone size is not always given. Where it is, it says once, few, many or a class for expanded clones.

many	.	TRBJ2-3	TRBV12-3/TRBV12-4	CASRSGALYTDTQYF	TGTGCCAGCAGGTCCGGGGCCCTTTACACAGATACGCAGTATTTT
few	.	TRBJ2-5	TRBV20-1	CSARSARETQYF	TGCAGTGCTAGATCTGCTAGGGAGACCCAGTACTTC
few	TRBD1	TRBJ1-1	TRBV7-9	CASSLVPGQGNTEAFF	TGTGCCAGCAGCCTAGTCCCGGGACAGGGTAACACTGAAGCTTTCTTT
.	.	TRBJ2-1	TRBV12-3/TRBV12-4	CASRSDRPSYNEQFF	TGTGCCAGCAGATCTGACAGGCCTTCCTACAATGAGCAGTTCTTC
.	.	TRBJ1-5	TRBV12-3/TRBV12-4	CASSLAPGGFVGQPQHF	TGTGCCAGCAGTTTAGCGCCGGGGGGTTTTGTGGGTCAGCCCCAGCATTTT
once	.	TRBJ1-1	TRBV29-1	CSVSKTYTEAFF	TGCAGCGTCTCAAAGACTTACACTGAAGCTTTCTTT
.	TRBD2	TRBJ2-1	TRBV12-3/TRBV12-4	CASSYTGTRYNEQFF	TGTGCCAGCAGCTATACCGGGACTAGGTATAATGAGCAGTTCTTC
.	.	TRBJ1-1	TRBV7-2	CASSFTDLGDTEAFF	TGTGCCAGCAGCTTCACAGATTTGGGGGACACTGAAGCTTTCTTT
.	TRBD2	TRBJ2-2	TRBV7-7	CASSPLASGRSGELFF	TGTGCTAGCAGCCCCTTGGCTAGCGGGAGGTCCGGGGAGCTGTTTTTT
few	.	TRBJ1-2	TRBV14	CASSPEGPSSRGYTF	TGTGCCAGCAGCCCTGAGGGGCCCAGCTCCCGTGGCTACACCTTC
.	.	TRBJ2-2	TRBV5-1	CASSFSGSSGELFF	TGCGCCAGCAGCTTCAGCGGATCGTCCGGGGAGCTGTTTTTT
few	.	TRBJ2-2	TRBV5-1	CASSLASDLAELFF	TGCGCCAGCAGCTTGGCTAGCGACCTGGCGGAGCTGTTTTTT
.	TRBD1	TRBJ2-2	TRBV6-5	CASSYSQGEAGELFF	TGTGCCAGCAGTTACTCCCAGGGGGAAGCCGGGGAGCTGTTTTTT
many	.	TRBJ2-1	TRBV30	CASHGPTSYNEQFF	TGTGCCAGCCACGGGCCCACCTCCTACAATGAGCAGTTCTTC
many	.	TRBJ1-1	TRBV2	CASSVGAWTEAFF	TGTGCCAGCAGTGTAGGGGCGTGGACTGAAGCTTTCTTT
.	TRBD2	TRBJ2-7	TRBV5-1	CASSPASGSVSCEQYF	TGCGCCAGCAGCCCGGCTAGCGGGAGCGTATCCTGCGAGCAGTACTTC
few	.	TRBJ1-2	TRBV20-1	CSALVGDYGYTF	TGCAGTGCTCTGGTCGGGGACTATGGCTACACCTTC
few	.	TRBJ2-2	TRBV10-3	CAISELGELFF	TGTGCCATCAGTGAGCTCGGGGAGCTGTTTTTT
many	.	TRBJ2-3	TRBV6-1	CASSEASAPNTQYF	TGTGCCAGCAGTGAAGCGTCTGCACCAAATACGCAGTATTTT
.	.	TRBJ2-3	TRBV7-2	CASSLDRPDTQYF	TGTGCCAGCAGCTTAGATCGCCCAGATACGCAGTATTTT
.	TRBD1	TRBJ2-2	TRBV5-4	CASSPGQGRNTGELFF	TGTGCCAGCAGTCCCGGACAGGGAAGGAACACCGGGGAGCTGTTTTTT
many	TRBD1	TRBJ1-2	TRBV28	CASSFEVTGGNYGYTF	TGTGCCAGCAGTTTCGAGGTGACAGGGGGTAACTATGGCTACACCTTC
.	TRBD1	TRBJ2-2	TRBV20-1	CSALGQGAYGELFF	TGCAGTGCTCTCGGACAGGGGGCTTACGGGGAGCTGTTTTTT
few	.	TRBJ1-1	TRBV7-9	CASSLVAGSNTEAFF	TGTGCCAGCAGCTTAGTGGCCGGATCGAACACTGAAGCTTTCTTT
few	.	TRBJ2-2	TRBV6-1	CASNTGSGELFF	TGTGCCAGCAACACAGGGTCCGGGGAGCTGTTTTTT
few	.	TRBJ1-1	TRBV12-3/TRBV12-4	CASSFNSLFSEAFF	TGTGCCAGCAGTTTCAACAGTTTGTTCTCTGAAGCTTTCTTT
few	.	TRBJ2-5	TRBV27	CASGETGSMETQYF	TGTGCCAGCGGGGAAACAGGGTCAATGGAGACCCAGTACTTC
many	.	TRBJ1-1	TRBV7-2	CASSLDSKNTEAFF	TGTGCCAGCAGCTTAGACAGTAAGAACACTGAAGCTTTCTTT
.	TRBD1	TRBJ2-1	TRBV19	CASSHRGLSYNEQFF	TGTGCCAGTAGTCACAGGGGGCTCTCCTACAATGAGCAGTTCTTC
few	.	TRBJ1-3	TRBV29-1	CSIRWGSGNTIYF	TGCAGCATACGGTGGGGTTCAGGAAACACCATATATTTT
.	.	TRBJ2-7	TRBV7-3	CASSPSRDTIYEQYF	TGTGCCAGCAGCCCCTCCCGGGACACAATCTACGAGCAGTACTTC
.	TRBD2	TRBJ2-3	TRBV20-1	CSARVLRLAGADTQYF	TGCAGTGCTAGAGTCTTACGACTAGCGGGCGCGGATACGCAGTATTTT
.	TRBD1	TRBJ2-2	TRBV6-5	CASSSGQGSTGELFF	TGTGCCAGCAGTTCGGGACAGGGCTCCACCGGGGAGCTGTTTTTT
.	.	TRBJ1-2	TRBV3-1	CASSQGDAVYGYTF	TGTGCCAGCAGCCAAGGGGACGCGGTCTATGGCTACACCTTC
few	TRBD2	TRBJ2-1	TRBV5-1	CASSTPGGHLGRFF	TGCGCCAGCTCTACCCCGGGAGGCCACTTAGGTCGGTTCTTC
few	.	TRBJ2-2	TRBV27	CASGLPGRLIRGSTGELFF	TGTGCCAGCGGCCTGCCGGGACGACTTATACGGGGGTCCACCGGGGAGCTGTTTTTT
many	.	TRBJ1-5	TRBV24-1	CATSDLYRGINQPQHF	TGTGCCACCAGTGATTTGTATAGGGGGATCAATCAGCCCCAGCATTTT
.	TRBD1	TRBJ2-2	TRBV19	CASSPTGATGELFF	TGTGCCAGTAGTCCGACAGGGGCCACCGGGGAGCTGTTTTTT
.	TRBD2	TRBJ2-2	TRBV7-2	CASSSSWTSGPELFF	TGTGCCAGCAGTTCCAGCTGGACTAGCGGGCCAGAGCTGTTTTTT
.	.	TRBJ2-7	TRBV5-6	CASSRPEIGTSYEQYF	TGTGCCAGCAGCCGCCCGGAGATAGGGACCTCCTACGAGCAGTACTTC
few	.	TRBJ1-1	TRBV5-6	CASSSTGWGGRDTEAFF	TGTGCCAGCAGCTCGACGGGGTGGGGCGGTCGGGACACTGAAGCTTTCTTT
.	.	TRBJ2-7	TRBV5-1	CASSWGDGEQYF	TGCGCCAGCAGCTGGGGGGACGGCGAGCAGTACTTC
.	.	TRBJ2-7	TRBV5-1	CASSLKTVVPYEQYF	TGCGCCAGCAGCTTGAAGACAGTCGTACCCTACGAGCAGTACTTC